This passage covers 30 T cell receptor beta chains from one sample sequenced in a study of molecular identifiers for immune sequencing clone quantification. One entry per CDR3 protein results from TCRdb running MiXCR on the PCR reads. The sample shows 300,000 to 350,000 distinct CDR3 sequences, around a fifth of them seen only once. The specimen sequenced was naive CD8+ T cells from blood, with Jurkat cell RNA spiked in. As to subset: FACS-sorted CD8+CD4-CCR7+CD45RA+ naive T cells. The receptors come from a human donor in good health. Some libraries in this study had Jurkat cell RNA spiked in.

Only a few counts were recorded for this clonotype. The chain carries TRBV7-9 and TRBJ2-3; the match to TRBD1 covers 12 bases. The CDR3 runs to 16 residues. The germline V gene encodes CDR1 SEHNR and CDR2 FQNEAQ (reference sequence). The V and J ends lost 5 bases and 5 bases, in that order; junction bases with no gene match: 8. DNA for the CDR3: TGTGCCAGCAGCGGCTGGGGACAGGGGGCGCAAGATACGCAGTATTTT. Translation: CASSGWGQGAQDTQYF.

With regard to this clonotype: A much larger clone lies one base from this, so it may be a read error. The V call is TRBV24-1, the J call TRBJ2-5; D gene unclear. The germline gives CDR1 KGHDR, CDR2 SFDVKD. The CDR3 runs to 11 residues. CDR3 in amino acids: CSTSDLKTQYF. CDR3 sequence (DNA): TGTTCCACCAGTGATTTAAAGACCCAGTACTTC.

This clonotype was recorded once. Because the CDR3's place on the DNA is in doubt, the DNA is left out and the CDR3 is given as listed by TCRdb. The chain recombines TRBV24-1 with TRBJ2-5; the table's D gene call, TRBD1, was not cross checked with the DNA. The germline V gene encodes CDR1 KGHDR and CDR2 SFDVKD. With termini counted, the CDR3 has 17 amino acids. The CDR3 spells CATSDFGQGAPSETQCF.

This clonotype occurred many times. V usage is TRBV28 and J usage is TRBJ1-4, with a weak D call TRBD1 (5 bases). The germline CDR1 and CDR2 sequences are MDHEN and SYDVKM. There are 15 residues in the CDR3. Trimming took 4 bases from V and 0 from J, leaving 9 bases between them. CDR3 in amino acids: CASSYTGATNEKLFF. Written as DNA, the CDR3 is TGTGCCAGCAGTTACACAGGAGCAACTAATGAAAAACTGTTTTTT. The variable domain in full, completed from reference TRBV28 and TRBJ1-4, reads DVKVTQSSRYLVKRTGEKVFLECVQDMDHENMFWYRQDPGLGLRLIYFSYDVKMKEKGDIPEGYSVSREKKERFSLILESASTNQTSMYLCASSYTGATNEKLFFGSGTQLSVL.

As for this clonotype: A much larger clone differs by one base, so this may be a read error. This chain connects TRBV2 to TRBJ2-7; D might be TRBD1 (6 bases). This CDR3 has 12 residues. V gave up 7 bases and J gave up 5 bases, with 12 bases separating them. The germline V gene has CDR1 SNHLY and CDR2 FYNNEI. The CDR3 loop reads CASIQGPHEQYF. The CDR3 DNA sequence: TGTGCCAGCATACAGGGCCCCCACGAGCAGTACTTC.

A remark on this clonotype: This likely comes from a read error, as the CDR3 has no conserved phenylalanine or tryptophan at its end. The chain uses TRBV6-6 and TRBJ2-6; D might be TRBD2 (5 bases). The CDR3 length is 14 residues. CDR1 and CDR2 from the germline V gene are MNHNY and SVGAGI (reference sequence). V shed 6 bases and J shed 4 bases, with 10 bases lying between them. This CDR3 reads CASSSGSGANVLTS. Here the CDR3 DNA reads TGTGCCAGCAGCTCGGGATCGGGGGCCAACGTCCTGACTTCC.

This rearrangement joins TRBV27 to TRBJ2-3; no clear D. The V gene lost 2 bases and the J gene lost 4 bases, with 10 bases spanning the gap. The germline CDR1 and CDR2 sequences are MNHEY and SMNVEV (reference sequence). CDR3 length: 14 amino acids. CDR3 loop: CASSLGPSPDTQYF. The CDR3 DNA reads as TGTGCCAGCAGTTTAGGACCATCCCCAGATACGCAGTATTTT.

This clonotype has a count of ten or more. DNA for the CDR3: TGCGCCAGCAGCCAAGATAGTACAGGGGGAGGTGCAGGCTACACCTTC. The encoded protein is CASSQDSTGGGAGYTF. V gene TRBV4-3 combines with J gene TRBJ1-2; 8 nucleotides match TRBD1. The CDR3 totals 16 residues. Germline CDR1 is LGHNA and CDR2 is YSLEER. V lost 0 bases to trimming and J lost 8 bases; unmatched junction nucleotides: 11.

This clonotype was recorded at least ten times. This sequence joins TRBV5-1 and TRBJ2-7, with D possibly TRBD2 on 6 matching bases. Germline loops: CDR1 SGHRS, CDR2 YFSETQ. Deletions cut 4 bases from V and 2 bases from J, with 13 bases between. The CDR3 extends over 14 amino acids. CDR3 sequence: CASSHTGGTYEQYF. The DNA of the CDR3 is TGCGCCAGCAGCCACACGGGCGGGACCTACGAGCAGTACTTC. The full variable domain, its missing parts supplied by reference TRBV5-1 and TRBJ2-7, is KAGVTQTPRYLIKTRGQQVTLSCSPISGHRSVSWYQQTPGQGLQFLFEYFSETQRNKGNFPGRFSGRQFSNSRSEMNVSTLELGDSALYLCASSHTGGTYEQYFGPGTRLTVT.

This clonotype appeared many times. The V call is TRBV4-1, the J call TRBJ1-2; 9 bases align to TRBD1. Losses at the gene ends were 4 bases for V and 7 bases for J; bases not matched to a gene: 13. The germline V gene has CDR1 MGHRA and CDR2 YSYEKL. CDR3 length: 16 residues. CDR3 DNA sequence: TGCGCCAGCAGCCTGGGGACAGGGCGACGTACGTCTGGCTACACCTTC. Its protein product is CASSLGTGRRTSGYTF.

V is TRBV7-9 and J is TRBJ1-4, with no clear D. The CDR3 has 16 residues. Looked up from germline, CDR1 is SEHNR and CDR2 is FQNEAQ (reference sequence). The V end was cut by 2 bases, the J end by 0 bases, with 10 bases between. The CDR3 sequence: CASSLYLGSTNEKLFF. CDR3 sequence (DNA): TGTGCCAGCAGCTTATATCTGGGATCAACTAATGAAAAACTGTTTTTT.

Only a few counts were recorded for this clonotype. With a much larger clone just one base away, this may be a read error. This sequence joins TRBV12-3 or TRBV12-4 and TRBJ2-1; TRBD2 might be the D (6 bases). This CDR3 is 11 amino acids long. The CDR3 DNA is TGTGCCAGCACCGGGGGAGACGAGCCGGTCTTC. This codes for CASTGGDEPVF.

This clonotype was found many times. The chain combines TRBV20-1 with TRBJ2-5; the match to TRBD2 covers 10 bases. Per germline, CDR1 DFQATT and CDR2 SNEGSKA (reference sequence). V was clipped by 0 bases and J by 2 bases; unmatched bases: 3. The CDR3 length is 15 residues. DNA for the CDR3: TGCAGTGCTAGAGATGTACTAGCGGGGCAAGAGACCCAGTACTTC. Its translation: CSARDVLAGQETQYF.

CDR3 sequence reads: CSARAGTEISGLPETQYF. The CDR3 DNA is TGCAGTGCTAGAGCCGGGACGGAGATCAGCGGGTTGCCTGAGACCCAGTACTTC. The chain carries TRBV20-1 and TRBJ2-5, with D possibly matching TRBD2 (6 bases). V was shortened by 1 base and J by 5 bases, with 26 bases between the two germline ends. The CDR3 has 18 amino acids. The germline V gene has CDR1 DFQATT and CDR2 SNEGSKA (reference sequence).

The chain uses TRBV4-1 and TRBJ2-3; 7 bases line up with TRBD1. The CDR3 extends over 15 amino acids. V was pared by 3 bases and J by 5 bases, with 8 bases of the junction left unmatched. Per germline, CDR1 MGHRA and CDR2 YSYEKL. This CDR3 reads CASSQTQGTKDTQYF. The CDR3 nucleotides are TGCGCCAGCAGCCAGACACAGGGGACCAAAGATACGCAGTATTTT.

This clonotype was found many times. The V call is TRBV19, the J call TRBJ1-5; D call uncertain. Germline CDR1 is LNHDA and CDR2 is SQIVND (reference sequence). Trimming shortened V by 1 base and J by 5 bases, and 12 bases separated the two germline ends. The length of the CDR3 is 15 residues. The CDR3 DNA reads as TGTGCCAGTAGTATAGTCTCGGGCGGATATCAGCCCCAGCATTTT. Encoded protein: CASSIVSGGYQPQHF.

With regard to this clonotype: A much larger clone differs from this one at a single base, so this may be a read error. The chain has TRBV7-8 and TRBJ2-7; D is possibly TRBD2 (5 bases). This CDR3 contains 15 residues. V gave up 4 bases and J gave up 3 bases, with 16 bases separating them. Per the germline V gene, CDR1 is SGHVS and CDR2 is FQNEAQ. CDR3 protein: CASSSAFRGNYEQYF. Here the CDR3 DNA reads TGTGCCAGCAGCTCAGCGTTTCGGGGAAACTACGAGCAGTACTTC.

This sequence joins TRBV4-1 and TRBJ1-1; a possible D gene is TRBD1 (5 bases). The V gene lost 3 bases and the J gene lost 0 bases, with 14 bases spanning the gap. The CDR3 has 16 residues. The germline CDR1 and CDR2 sequences are MGHRA and YSYEKL. The CDR3 spells CASSQKKTAMNTEAFF. In DNA, the CDR3 is TGCGCCAGCAGCCAGAAAAAGACAGCGATGAACACTGAAGCTTTCTTT.

This clonotype was seen a handful of times. The gene calls are TRBV10-2 and TRBJ2-3; tentatively, D is TRBD2 (5 bases). This CDR3 has 15 residues. Germline loops: CDR1 WSHSY, CDR2 SAAADI. V was pared by 3 bases and J by 0 bases, with 10 bases between. The CDR3 DNA reads as TGCGCCAGCAGTGATACCGGGGATAGCACAGATACGCAGTATTTT. Its protein product is CASSDTGDSTDTQYF.

The table lists this clonotype with many counts. The chain recombines TRBV6-5 with TRBJ2-4, with D perhaps matching TRBD2 (6 bases). There are 16 residues in the CDR3. The germline gives CDR1 MNHEY, CDR2 SVGAGI. V shed 0 bases and J shed 4 bases, with 13 bases lying between them. CDR3 residues: CASSYSSGGSKNIQYF. The CDR3 DNA sequence: TGTGCCAGCAGTTACTCGAGTGGAGGGTCAAAAAACATTCAGTACTTC.

This clonotype was seen ten or more times. V usage is TRBV4-1 and J usage is TRBJ2-5; TRBD1 is a possible D gene (6 bases). The CDR3 totals 15 residues. V shed 4 bases and J shed 2 bases, with 14 bases lying between them. The germline V gene encodes CDR1 MGHRA and CDR2 YSYEKL. CDR3 DNA: TGCGCCAGCAGCCTCAGAGACAGGAAGCAAGAGACCCAGTACTTC. Residues: CASSLRDRKQETQYF.

V is TRBV4-3 and J is TRBJ2-7, with 11 bases that match TRBD2. J gave up 3 bases and V 3 bases, and 7 bases lay outside the gene matches. The germline V gene has CDR1 LGHNA and CDR2 YSLEER. This CDR3 is built from 16 residues. This chain's CDR3 is CASSQTLSGRGYEQYF. The DNA of the CDR3 is TGCGCCAGCAGCCAGACGCTTAGCGGGAGGGGCTACGAGCAGTACTTC.

This clonotype was detected many times. The chain is built from TRBV19 and TRBJ2-7; D is uncertain. Trimming removed 3 bases from V and 6 bases from J, with 18 bases in between. This CDR3 is 15 amino acids long. The germline V gene encodes CDR1 LNHDA and CDR2 SQIVND (reference sequence). This chain's CDR3 is CASSITYGIVFEQYF. The CDR3 bases are TGTGCCAGTAGTATCACCTACGGTATTGTCTTCGAGCAGTACTTC.

As regards this clonotype: A much larger clone sits a single nucleotide away, making a read error possible. Because the CDR3 is missing its conserved closing phenylalanine or tryptophan, this is likely a read error. The chain employs TRBV6-5 and TRBJ2-7; D is undetermined. CDR3 length: 13 amino acids. Trimming shortened V by 2 bases and J by 0 bases, and 5 bases separated the two germline ends. The germline V gene encodes CDR1 MNHEY and CDR2 SVGAGI. CDR3 protein: CASSYQYSYEQYL. In DNA, the CDR3 is TGTGCCAGCAGTTACCAGTACTCCTACGAGCAGTACCTC.

This clonotype was detected ten times or more. The V call is TRBV30, the J call TRBJ2-3; D possibly corresponds to TRBD1 (6 bases). The V end was cut by 1 base, the J end by 0 bases, with 11 bases between. CDR1 and CDR2 (germline): GTSNPN, SVGIG (reference sequence). The CDR3 is 15 residues long. The CDR3 loop is CAWSATGVSTDTQYF. The CDR3 DNA is TGTGCCTGGAGTGCGACAGGTGTGAGCACAGATACGCAGTATTTT.

The chain joins TRBV20-1 to TRBJ2-1, with 9 bases aligning to TRBD2. Germline-derived CDR1 and CDR2 are DFQATT and SNEGSKA (reference sequence). CDR3 length equals 17 residues. V lost 1 base, J lost 7 bases, and 14 bases stayed unmatched. The CDR3 region is CSARAWAVAGAANEQFF. CDR3 nucleotide sequence: TGCAGTGCTAGAGCCTGGGCAGTAGCGGGAGCGGCTAATGAGCAGTTCTTC.

On this clonotype: One end of the junction is discordant with germline, which a read error may explain. The chain combines TRBV20-1 with TRBJ2-7, with D possibly TRBD2 on 5 matching bases. Germline lookup yields CDR1 DFQATT and CDR2 SNEGSKA (reference sequence). This CDR3 is 15 amino acids long. CDR3 loop: CGARDSPGSSYEQYF. CDR3 in DNA: TGCGGTGCTAGAGATTCCCCGGGAAGCTCCTACGAGCAGTACTTC.

As to this clonotype: A much larger clone differs by one base, so this may be a read error. V usage is TRBV20-1 and J usage is TRBJ2-3; 9 bases fit TRBD2. J was trimmed by 4 bases and V by 3 bases; bases with no gene match: 8. This CDR3 contains 15 residues. In germline, CDR1 is DFQATT, CDR2 SNEGSKA (reference sequence). The CDR3 DNA sequence: TGCAGTGCTAGGGAACCTAGCGGGGTTGCAGATACGCAGTATTTT. This sequence encodes CSAREPSGVADTQYF.

This clonotype was found many times. This rearrangement joins TRBV24-1 to TRBJ2-3; TRBD1 aligns across 7 bases. CDR1 KGHDR and CDR2 SFDVKD come from the germline V gene. This CDR3 region has 15 residues. J lost 5 bases, V lost 3 bases, and 7 bases had no gene match. The DNA of the CDR3 is TGTGCCACCAGTGATGACAGGGAATATGGAGATACGCAGTATTTT. Its translation: CATSDDREYGDTQYF.

This clonotype was recorded many times. The chain links TRBV4-1 to TRBJ1-4; D is uncertain. From germline, CDR1 is MGHRA and CDR2 YSYEKL. The CDR3 spans 16 residues. The V end was cut by 1 base, the J end by 4 bases, with 13 bases between. The CDR3 is CASSQGWSGFNEKLFF. CDR3 bases: TGCGCCAGCAGCCAAGGGTGGTCCGGCTTTAATGAAAAACTGTTTTTT.